This TCR beta chain was obtained from a study of OX40 agonist ivuxolimab in advanced cancers. Using immunoSEQ multiplex PCR, the repertoire was profiled, and TCRdb retains in-frame clones only, with some absent. The table lists fewer than 50,000 clones, about 89% of them singletons, with around 17% in the top ten. Germline values: CDR1 MNHEY, CDR2 SMNVEV (reference sequence). The V gene lost 2 bases and the J gene lost 2 bases, with 7 bases spanning the gap. This CDR3 spans 15 amino acids. The material was CD4+ or CD8+ T cells sorted from blood, obtained in a trial of the OX40 agonist ivuxolimab. The chain couples TRBV27 to TRBJ2-6, with unresolved D. The sequence was obtained from an adult with an advanced solid tumor such as melanoma, head and neck, liver or kidney cancer. CDR3 nucleotide sequence: TGTGCCAGCAGTTTAGCAGTAACTGGGGCCAACGTCCTGACTTTC. It encodes CASSLAVTGANVLTF.